What follows is one T cell receptor beta chain and its context. The target antigen is unknown. Profiled with immunoSEQ multiplex PCR; TCRdb holds only in-frame clones, not every one. The sample carries about 110,000 clones, about nine tenths recorded once. This entry comes from a study of T cell responses to AZD1222 COVID-19 vaccine. Points from the study as a whole: Close to half of spike-specific TCRs reportedly recognize unmutated variant regions. Without day 14 samples, only post-peak T cell repertoires were studied.

The material was peripheral blood, obtained on day 0 of AZD1222 vaccination. This clonotype was obtained from an adult in good health.

The CDR3 DNA is TGTGCCAGCAGCTTAGGGGGGGCCGTCAACATTCAGTACTTC. Encoded protein: CASSLGGAVNIQYF. V usage is TRBV7-8 and J usage is TRBJ2-4, with D perhaps matching TRBD1 or TRBD2 (6 bases each). Germline CDR1 reads SGHVS; CDR2 reads FQNEAQ. V was trimmed by 1 base and J by 7 bases, leaving 11 bases between them. The CDR3 contains 14 residues.